The entry below gives a single T cell receptor (beta chain) sequence along with its context. These data belong to a study of blood T cell repertoires in COVID-19. The V gene's germline CDR1 is LNHDA and CDR2 SQIVND (reference sequence). This CDR3 contains 13 residues. Trimming took off 6 bases at V and 5 bases at J, with 13 bases between the two ends. The method was immunoSEQ multiplex PCR; TCRdb's version includes in-frame clones alone and lacks a portion of them. The sample records about 480,000 clones, approximately 90% being singletons. V is TRBV19 and J is TRBJ1-2, with D maybe TRBD1 (6 bases). This TCR was sampled from a young woman with acute COVID-19. The sequencing input was PBMCs or T cells enriched from blood (not recorded which). CDR3 DNA sequence: TGTGCCAGTAGCAGGGGCGCGAGATATGGCTACACCTTC. Amino acids: CASSRGARYGYTF.